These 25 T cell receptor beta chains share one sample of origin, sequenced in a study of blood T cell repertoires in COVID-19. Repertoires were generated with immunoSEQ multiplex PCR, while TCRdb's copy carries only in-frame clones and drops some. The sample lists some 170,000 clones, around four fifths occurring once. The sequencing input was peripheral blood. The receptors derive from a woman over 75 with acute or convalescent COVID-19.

This chain's CDR3 is CASSQAGQGLNYGYTF. In nucleotides, the CDR3 is TGTGCCAGCAGCCAAGCGGGACAGGGGTTAAACTATGGCTACACCTTC. The V and J genes are TRBV4-2 and TRBJ1-2; 10 bases agree with TRBD1. Per germline, CDR1 LGHNA and CDR2 YNFKEQ. The CDR3 has 16 residues. V gave up 1 base and J gave up 2 bases; unmatched junction bases: 4.

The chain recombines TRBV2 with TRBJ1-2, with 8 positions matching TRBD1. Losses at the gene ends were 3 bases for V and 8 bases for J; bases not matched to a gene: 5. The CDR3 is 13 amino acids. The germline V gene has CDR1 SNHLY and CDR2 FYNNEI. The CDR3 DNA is TGTGCCAGCAGTGAGACAGGGGACGGGGGCTACACCTTC. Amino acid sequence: CASSETGDGGYTF.

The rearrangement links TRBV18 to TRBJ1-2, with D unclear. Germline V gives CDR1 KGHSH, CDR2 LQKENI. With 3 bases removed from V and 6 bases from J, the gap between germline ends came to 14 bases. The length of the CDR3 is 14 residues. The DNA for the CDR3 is TGTGCCAGCTCACCGAAGTGGAGGGAGAATGGCTACACCTTC. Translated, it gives CASSPKWRENGYTF.

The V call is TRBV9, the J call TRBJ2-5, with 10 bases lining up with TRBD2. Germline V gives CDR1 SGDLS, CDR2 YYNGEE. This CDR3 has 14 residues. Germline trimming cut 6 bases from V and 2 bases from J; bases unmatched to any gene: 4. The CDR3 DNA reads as TGTGCCAGCACGAGCGGGGGGGGGCAAGAGACCCAGTACTTC. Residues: CASTSGGGQETQYF.

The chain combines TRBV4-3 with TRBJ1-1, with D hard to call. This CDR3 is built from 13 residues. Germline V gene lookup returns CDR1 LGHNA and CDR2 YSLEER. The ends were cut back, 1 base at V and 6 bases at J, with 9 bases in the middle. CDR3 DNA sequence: TGCGCCAGCAGCCAAGGGGCTATCGCTGAAGCTTTCTTT. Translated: CASSQGAIAEAFF.

This CDR3 is CASSPTGPQGNQPQHF. As DNA, the CDR3 is TGTGCCAGCTCACCCACGGGCCCACAGGGCAATCAGCCCCAGCATTTT. This chain uses TRBV18 with TRBJ1-5, with D possibly being TRBD1 (5 bases). Germline values: CDR1 KGHSH, CDR2 LQKENI. The CDR3 sequence is 16 residues long. The V and J ends lost 3 bases and 2 bases respectively, with 14 bases between them. Supplemented by reference TRBV18 and TRBJ1-5, the full variable domain reads NAGVMQNPRHLVRRRGQEARLRCSPMKGHSHVYWYRQLPEEGLKFMVYLQKENIIDESGMPKERFSAEFPKEGPSILRIQQVVRGDSAAYFCASSPTGPQGNQPQHFGDGTRLSIL.

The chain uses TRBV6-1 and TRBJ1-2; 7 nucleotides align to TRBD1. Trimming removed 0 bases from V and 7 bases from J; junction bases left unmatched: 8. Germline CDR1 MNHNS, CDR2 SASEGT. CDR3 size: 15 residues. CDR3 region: CASSEAPTGPGGYTF. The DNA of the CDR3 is TGTGCCAGCAGTGAAGCCCCGACAGGGCCAGGTGGCTACACCTTC.

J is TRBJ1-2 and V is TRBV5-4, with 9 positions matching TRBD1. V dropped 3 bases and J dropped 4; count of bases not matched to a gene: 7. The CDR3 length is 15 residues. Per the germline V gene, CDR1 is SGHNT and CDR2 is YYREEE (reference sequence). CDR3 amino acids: CASSSGQGVIYGYTF. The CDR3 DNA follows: TGTGCCAGCAGCTCGGGACAGGGCGTCATCTATGGCTACACCTTC. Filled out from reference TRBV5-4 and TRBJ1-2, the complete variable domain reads ETGVTQSPTHLIKTRGQQVTLRCSSQSGHNTVSWYQQALGQGPQFIFQYYREEENGRGNFPPRFSGLQFPNYSSELNVNALELDDSALYLCASSSGQGVIYGYTFGSGTRLTVV.

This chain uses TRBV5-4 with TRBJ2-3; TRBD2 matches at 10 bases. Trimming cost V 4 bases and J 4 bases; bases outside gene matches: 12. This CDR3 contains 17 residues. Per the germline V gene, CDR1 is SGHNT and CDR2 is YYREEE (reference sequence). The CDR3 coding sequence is TGTGCCAGCAGCCTGCCTTCTAAGCGGGGGGGCGCAGATACGCAGTATTTT. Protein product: CASSLPSKRGGADTQYF.

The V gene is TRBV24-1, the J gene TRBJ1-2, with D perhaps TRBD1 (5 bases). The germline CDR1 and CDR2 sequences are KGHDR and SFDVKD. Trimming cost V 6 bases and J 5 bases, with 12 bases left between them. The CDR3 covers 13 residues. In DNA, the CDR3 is TGTGCCACCAGTCCTCGAGGGACTTATGGCTACACCTTC. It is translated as CATSPRGTYGYTF.

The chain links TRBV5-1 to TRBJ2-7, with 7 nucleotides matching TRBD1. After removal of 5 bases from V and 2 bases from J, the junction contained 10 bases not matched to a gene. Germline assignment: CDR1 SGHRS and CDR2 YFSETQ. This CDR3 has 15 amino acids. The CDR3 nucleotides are TGCGCCAGCAGAGGGGATAACAGGGGAACCTACGAGCAGTACTTC. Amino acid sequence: CASRGDNRGTYEQYF.

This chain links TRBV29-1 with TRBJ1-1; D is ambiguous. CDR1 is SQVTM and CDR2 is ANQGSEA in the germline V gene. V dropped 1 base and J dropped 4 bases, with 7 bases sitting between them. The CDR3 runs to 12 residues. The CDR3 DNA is TGCAGCGTTGAAGCTGCTAGCACTGAAGCTTTCTTT. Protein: CSVEAASTEAFF.

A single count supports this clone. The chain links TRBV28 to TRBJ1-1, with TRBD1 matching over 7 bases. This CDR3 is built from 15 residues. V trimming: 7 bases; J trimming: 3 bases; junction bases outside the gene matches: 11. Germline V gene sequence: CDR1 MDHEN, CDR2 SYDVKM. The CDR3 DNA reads TGTGCCAGCACCTTCGGGACAGAACCGTACACTGAAGCTTTCTTT. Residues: CASTFGTEPYTEAFF. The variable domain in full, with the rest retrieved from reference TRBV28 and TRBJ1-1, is DVKVTQSSRYLVKRTGEKVFLECVQDMDHENMFWYRQDPGLGLRLIYFSYDVKMKEKGDIPEGYSVSREKKERFSLILESASTNQTSMYLCASTFGTEPYTEAFFGQGTRLTVV.

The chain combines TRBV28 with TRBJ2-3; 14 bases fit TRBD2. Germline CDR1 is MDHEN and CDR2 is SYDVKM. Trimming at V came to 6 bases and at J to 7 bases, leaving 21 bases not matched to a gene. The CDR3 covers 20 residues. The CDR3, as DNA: TGTGCCAGCAGCCCAGTTTACCCGGGACTAGCGGGAGAGGGGCGATATACGCAGTATTTT. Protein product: CASSPVYPGLAGEGRYTQYF.

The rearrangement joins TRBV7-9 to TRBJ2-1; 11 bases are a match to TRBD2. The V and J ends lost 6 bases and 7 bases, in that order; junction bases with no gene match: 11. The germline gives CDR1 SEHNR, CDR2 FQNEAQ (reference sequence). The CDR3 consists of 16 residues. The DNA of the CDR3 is TGTGCCAGCAGACGGACCGGGACTAGCGGTGTGAATGAGCAGTTCTTC. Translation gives CASRRTGTSGVNEQFF.

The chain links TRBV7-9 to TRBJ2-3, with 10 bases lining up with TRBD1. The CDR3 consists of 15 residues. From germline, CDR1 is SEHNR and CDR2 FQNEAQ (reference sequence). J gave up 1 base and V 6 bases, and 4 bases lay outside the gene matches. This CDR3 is CASSRDRGRTDTQYF. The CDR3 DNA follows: TGTGCCAGCAGTCGGGACAGGGGTCGCACAGATACGCAGTATTTT.

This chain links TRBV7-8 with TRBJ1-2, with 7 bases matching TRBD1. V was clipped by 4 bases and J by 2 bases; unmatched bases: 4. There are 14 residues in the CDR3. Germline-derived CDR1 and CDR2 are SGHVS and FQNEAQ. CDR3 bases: TGTGCCAGCAGCTCAGGGGGATACAACTATGGCTACACCTTC. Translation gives CASSSGGYNYGYTF.

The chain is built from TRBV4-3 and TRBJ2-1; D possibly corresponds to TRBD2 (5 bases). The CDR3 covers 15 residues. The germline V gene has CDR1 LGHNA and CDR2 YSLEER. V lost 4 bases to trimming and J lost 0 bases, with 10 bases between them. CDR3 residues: CASSLTGSSYNEQFF. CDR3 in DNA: TGCGCCAGCAGCCTGACGGGAAGCTCCTACAATGAGCAGTTCTTC.

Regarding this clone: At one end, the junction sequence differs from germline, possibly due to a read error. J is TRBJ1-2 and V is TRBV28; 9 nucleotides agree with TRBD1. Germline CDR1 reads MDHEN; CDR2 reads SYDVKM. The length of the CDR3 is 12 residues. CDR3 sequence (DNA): TGCGAGGTGGGACAGGGTAGAGATGGCTACACCTTC. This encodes CEVGQGRDGYTF.

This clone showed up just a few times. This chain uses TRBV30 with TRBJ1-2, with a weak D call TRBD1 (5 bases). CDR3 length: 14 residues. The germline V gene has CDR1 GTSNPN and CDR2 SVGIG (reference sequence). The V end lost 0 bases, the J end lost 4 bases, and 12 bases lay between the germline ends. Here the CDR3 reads CAWSVFRVSYGYTF. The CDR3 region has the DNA TGTGCCTGGAGTGTATTCAGGGTTAGCTATGGCTACACCTTC.

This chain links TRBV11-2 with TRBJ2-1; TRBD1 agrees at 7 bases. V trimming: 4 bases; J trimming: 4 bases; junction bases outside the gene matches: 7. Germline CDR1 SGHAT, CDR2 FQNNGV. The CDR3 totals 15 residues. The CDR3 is CASSSTGTVYNEQFF. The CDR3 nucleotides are TGTGCCAGCAGCTCGACCGGGACAGTTTACAATGAGCAGTTCTTC.

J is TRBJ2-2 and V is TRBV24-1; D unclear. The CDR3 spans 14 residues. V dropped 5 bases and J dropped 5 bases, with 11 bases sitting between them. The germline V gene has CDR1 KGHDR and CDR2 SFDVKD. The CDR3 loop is CATSGEVSTGELFF. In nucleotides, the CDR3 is TGTGCCACCAGTGGTGAGGTCTCTACCGGGGAGCTGTTTTTT.

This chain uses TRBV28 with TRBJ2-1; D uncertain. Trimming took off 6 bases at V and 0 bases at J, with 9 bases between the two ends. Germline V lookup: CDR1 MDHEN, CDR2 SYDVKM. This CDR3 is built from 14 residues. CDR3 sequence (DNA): TGTGCCAGCAGCCCGGGTTTCTCCTACAATGAGCAGTTCTTC. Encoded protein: CASSPGFSYNEQFF.

Here the CDR3 reads CASSLRLPGPVSYGYTF. Written as DNA, the CDR3 is TGTGCCAGCAGTTTACGGCTTCCAGGGCCGGTTAGTTATGGCTACACCTTC. The chain is built from TRBV27 and TRBJ1-2, with TRBD1 as a possible D gene (5 bases). Germline assignment: CDR1 MNHEY and CDR2 SMNVEV (reference sequence). This CDR3 spans 17 amino acids. The V gene lost 2 bases and the J gene lost 5 bases, with 21 bases spanning the gap.

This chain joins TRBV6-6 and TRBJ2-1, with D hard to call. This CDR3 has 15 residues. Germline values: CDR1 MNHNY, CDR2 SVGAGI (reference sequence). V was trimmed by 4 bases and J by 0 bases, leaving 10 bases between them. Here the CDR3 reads CASSLGGVSYNEQFF. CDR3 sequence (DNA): TGTGCCAGCAGTTTAGGCGGCGTCTCCTACAATGAGCAGTTCTTC.